This T cell receptor beta chain is drawn from a study of radiation and T cells in renal cell carcinoma. Of note for this clone: Its antigen is undetermined.

The CDR3 contains 13 residues. V lost 7 bases to trimming and J lost 8 bases, with 16 bases between them. CDR1 SGHTS and CDR2 YDEGEE come from the germline V gene. Sample time point: blood 4 weeks post-SBRT, at nephrectomy. The sample's treatment: 15 Gy SBRT to primary tumor, nephrectomy 4 weeks later. Nephrectomy followed 15 Gy stereotactic body radiation by 4 weeks. The tumor was a clear cell renal cell carcinoma. Study-level points and caveats: From baseline, blood top tumor clonotypes peaked at 2 weeks post-radiation.

TCRdb's table, derived via immunoSEQ multiplex PCR, lists solely in-frame clones and lacks some. Here the sample spans under 200,000 clones, around 89% being singletons. The source of this sequence is a woman aged 50 to 65 with renal cell carcinoma. The V gene is TRBV5-8, the J gene TRBJ2-1; D possibly uses TRBD1 or TRBD2 (6 bases each). The sequences come from blood, collected from a patient whose treatment included radiotherapy and nephrectomy. CDR3 nucleotide sequence: TGTGCCAGCCAATCATTCGGGGGCGATGAGCAGTTCTTC. Translation gives CASQSFGGDEQFF.